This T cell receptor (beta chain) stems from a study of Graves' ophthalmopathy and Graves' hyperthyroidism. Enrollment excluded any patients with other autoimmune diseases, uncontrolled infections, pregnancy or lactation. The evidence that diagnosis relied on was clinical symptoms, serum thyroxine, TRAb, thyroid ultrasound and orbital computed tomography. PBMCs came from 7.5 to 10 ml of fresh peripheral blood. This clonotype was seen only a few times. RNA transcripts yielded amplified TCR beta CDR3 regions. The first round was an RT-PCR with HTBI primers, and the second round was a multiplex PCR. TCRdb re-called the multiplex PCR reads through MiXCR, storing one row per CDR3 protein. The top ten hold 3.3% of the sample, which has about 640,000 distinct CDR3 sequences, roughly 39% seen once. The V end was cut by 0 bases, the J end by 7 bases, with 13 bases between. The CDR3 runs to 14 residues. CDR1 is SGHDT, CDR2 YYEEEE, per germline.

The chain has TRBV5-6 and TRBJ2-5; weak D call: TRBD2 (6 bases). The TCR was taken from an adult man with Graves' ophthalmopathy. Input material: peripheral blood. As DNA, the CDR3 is TGTGCCAGCAGCTTGGAGAGGTGGGGGGTGACCCAGTACTTC. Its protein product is CASSLERWGVTQYF.